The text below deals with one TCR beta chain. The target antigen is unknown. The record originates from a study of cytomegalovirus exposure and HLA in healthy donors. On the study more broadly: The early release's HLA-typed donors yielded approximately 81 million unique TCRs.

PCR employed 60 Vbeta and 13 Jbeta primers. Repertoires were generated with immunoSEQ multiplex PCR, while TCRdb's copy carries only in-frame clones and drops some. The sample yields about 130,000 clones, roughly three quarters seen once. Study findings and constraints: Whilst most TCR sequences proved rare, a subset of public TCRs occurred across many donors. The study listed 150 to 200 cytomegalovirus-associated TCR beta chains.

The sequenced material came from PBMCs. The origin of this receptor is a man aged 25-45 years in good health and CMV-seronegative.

The CDR3 region has the DNA TGTGCCAGCAGCTTAAGGGACAGGGTGAACACCGGGGAGCTGTTTTTT. Translated: CASSLRDRVNTGELFF. The chain joins TRBV7-9 to TRBJ2-2; 9 bases are a match to TRBD1. V gave up 2 bases and J gave up 1 base; unmatched junction bases: 2. The CDR3 totals 16 residues. Germline loops: CDR1 SEHNR, CDR2 FQNEAQ (reference sequence).